The present entry profiles one TCR beta chain with its context. Its antigen is still unknown. The donors, healthy adults who were HIV-negative, had experienced no recent acute infections or vaccinations. The entry originates in a study of shared clonotypes between healthy human individuals. Original analysis: With immunoSEQ giving junction-only sequences and no quality scores, filtering differed. Data came from immunoSEQ multiplex PCR; TCRdb stores just in-frame clones and leaves some out. D and trimming come from the DNA, and the V and J calls and clone size come from that table. The sample has about 1 million clones, around four fifths seen once. V was cut by 5 bases and J by 7 bases, with 14 bases left in between. CDR3 length equals 14 residues. Germline CDR1 SEHNR, CDR2 FQNEAQ (reference sequence). Study-wide results and limits: Researchers found naive subsets generally carried larger estimated richness than memory subsets. Researchers sampled only blood; tissue repertoires likely differ.

The chain joins TRBV7-9 to TRBJ1-4, with D maybe TRBD1 (5 bases). Material for sequencing was memory CD4+ T cells sorted from blood. The subset was: CD45RA-negative fraction. The receptor's source is a man younger than 35 in good health. The CDR3 protein is CASSLRGSGEKLFF. The CDR3 DNA reads as TGTGCCAGCAGCCTCCGGGGGTCTGGTGAAAAACTGTTTTTT.